This T cell receptor beta chain was found in a study of vaccination and CD4 T cells after COVID-19. Germline V gene data show CDR1 as GTSNPN and CDR2 as SVGIG (reference sequence). Trimming removed 0 bases at V and 5 bases at J, with 16 bases between. The CDR3 contains 15 residues. On this clonotype: The target antigen is unknown.

Sequencing of DNA taken from cultured CD4+ T cells relied on the Oncomine TCR Beta short-read assay. TCRdb analysed the PCR reads with MiXCR anew, one entry per CDR3 protein. The sample lists 25,000 or so distinct CDR3 sequences, under 45% occurring once. Treatment: approximately 9-day PBMC culture with coronavirus spike peptide pools or control peptides (ViraFEST assay). Specimen: CD4+ T cells from blood, cultured in vitro, collected before SARS-CoV-2 vaccination. This receptor was taken from a human donor who received a COVID-19 vaccine. The chain joins TRBV30 to TRBJ1-1, with D perhaps matching TRBD1 (5 bases). The CDR3 spells CAWSVSGGGWTEAFF. In DNA, the CDR3 is TGTGCCTGGAGTGTCTCCGGGGGGGGATGGACTGAAGCTTTCTTT.